This T cell receptor beta chain was identified in a study of shared clonotypes between healthy human individuals. Several immunoSEQ plates held equal portions of the genomic DNA taken from each subset. Repertoires were generated with immunoSEQ multiplex PCR, while TCRdb's copy carries only in-frame clones and drops some. Of 2 million to 2.5 million clones listed, about 95% are singletons. Naive CD8 populations comprised CD45RO-negative cells positively selected for CCR7, excluding terminally differentiated effector memory CD45RA+ cells. V was pared by 0 bases and J by 3 bases, with 2 bases of the junction left unmatched. Per the germline V gene, CDR1 is MNHEY and CDR2 is SVGAGI. This CDR3 is built from 14 residues. On this clone itself: The antigen is not known. Other DNA variants within this sample encode the same CDR3.

The study, taken as a whole, reports: Specimens sampled were limited to blood, with tissue repertoires likely differing. Shared across four donors were roughly 4.8% of the naive CD4 clonotypes.

This receptor was taken from a man aged 18 to 35 in good health. This chain links TRBV6-5 with TRBJ2-7, with 7 bases identical to TRBD1. The sequencing sample was made of naive CD8+ T cells sorted from blood. CDR3 DNA sequence: TGTGCCAGCAGTTACTCGGGACAGCGCTACGAGCAGTACTTC. It is translated as CASSYSGQRYEQYF.